The next 26 T cell receptor beta chains were all read from a single sample in a study of blood T cell repertoires in COVID-19. Assay: immunoSEQ multiplex PCR; the TCRdb copy retains only in-frame clones and omits some. The table has some 200,000 clones, roughly 90% seen once. The sample was PBMCs or T cells enriched from blood (not recorded which). The receptors here all came from a woman aged 30 to 39 who had recovered from COVID-19.

The chain couples TRBV5-4 to TRBJ2-5, with D hard to call. V lost 6 bases, J lost 0 bases, and 15 bases lay in between. The CDR3 length is 15 residues. The germline V gene has CDR1 SGHNT and CDR2 YYREEE (reference sequence). CDR3 nucleotide sequence: TGTGCCAGCACCCCCGACTTATCGTACCAAGAGACCCAGTACTTC. Protein product: CASTPDLSYQETQYF.

This sequence joins TRBV5-1 and TRBJ1-3; 9 bases are a match to TRBD1. Germline trimming cut 4 bases from V and 0 bases from J; bases unmatched to any gene: 2. Germline V CDR1 and CDR2: SGHRS, YFSETQ. The CDR3 covers 15 residues. The CDR3 DNA reads as TGCGCCAGCAGCAAGGGACAGGGCTCTGGAAACACCATATATTTT. Translated, it gives CASSKGQGSGNTIYF.

This rearrangement joins TRBV28 to TRBJ1-5, with 9 bases lining up with TRBD1. Germline V gene data show CDR1 as MDHEN and CDR2 as SYDVKM. The trim removed 9 bases at V and 11 bases at J, leaving 11 bases unmatched. The CDR3 spans 13 residues. Written as DNA, the CDR3 is TGTGCCAGTTTAACCGGGACAGGGATCGCCCAGCATTTT. Protein sequence: CASLTGTGIAQHF.

The chain employs TRBV12-5 and TRBJ1-5; TRBD1 matches 11 bases. The germline V gene has CDR1 LGHNT and CDR2 FRNRAP. With 3 bases clipped from V and 1 base from J, the junction kept 8 bases outside the gene matches. The CDR3 runs to 18 residues. CDR3 bases: TGTGCTAGTGGTTTCGGGACAGGGGGTTTAGGGAGCAATCAGCCCCAGCATTTT. This sequence encodes CASGFGTGGLGSNQPQHF.

The genes are TRBV11-2 and TRBJ2-7, with D possibly matching TRBD1 (7 bases). Germline V gene sequence: CDR1 SGHAT, CDR2 FQNNGV. V gave up 5 bases and J gave up 0 bases, with 23 bases separating them. There are 18 residues in the CDR3. DNA of the CDR3: TGTGCCAGCAGCACTAGGGGGGACAGCTATTTCTCCTCCTACGAGCAGTACTTC. The encoded protein is CASSTRGDSYFSSYEQYF.

Here the CDR3 reads CASSPGTELYGYTF. Here the CDR3 DNA reads TGTGCCAGCAGCCCCGGGACAGAACTCTATGGCTACACCTTC. The chain combines TRBV7-2 with TRBJ1-2; 7 bases map to TRBD1. The CDR3 runs 14 residues. V dropped 5 bases and J dropped 4; count of bases not matched to a gene: 7. Germline V gene data show CDR1 as SGHTA and CDR2 as FQGNSA.

V and J are TRBV6-2 or TRBV6-3 and TRBJ2-1, with 11 nucleotides matching TRBD2. The CDR3 is 18 amino acids. Germline trimming cut 2 bases from V and 5 bases from J; bases unmatched to any gene: 11. In germline, CDR1 is MNHEY, CDR2 SVGEGT. DNA of the CDR3: TGTGCCAGCAGTTACCGGGAGGTCCCACTAGCGGGAGACAATGAGCAGTTCTTC. Translating gives CASSYREVPLAGDNEQFF.

CDR3 sequence (DNA): TGTGCCATCAGCCCCATACGGGAGAGGATCGGCTACACCTTC. Protein product: CAISPIRERIGYTF. The J gene is TRBJ1-2, the V gene TRBV10-3; D gene unclear. The germline V gene encodes CDR1 ENHRY and CDR2 SYGVKD. The ends were cut back, 6 bases at V and 8 bases at J, with 19 bases in the middle. This CDR3 region has 14 residues.

This clone was seen a few times. The chain joins TRBV19 to TRBJ2-7, with TRBD1 matching over 7 bases. This CDR3 is built from 16 residues. In germline, CDR1 is LNHDA, CDR2 SQIVND (reference sequence). Germline trimming cut 6 bases from V and 0 bases from J; bases unmatched to any gene: 11. CDR3 nucleotides: TGTGCCAGTAGACAAACGACAGGGTCTAACTCCTACGAGCAGTACTTC. As protein: CASRQTTGSNSYEQYF.

In this sample, this clone turned up once. CDR3 bases: TGTGCCTGGAGGAGGATGGCAGGCACAGATACGCAGTATTTT. It is translated as CAWRRMAGTDTQYF. The V gene is TRBV30, the J gene TRBJ2-3; D is uncertain. V was trimmed by 3 bases and J by 1 base, leaving 11 bases between them. The CDR3 sequence is 14 residues long. The germline V gene has CDR1 GTSNPN and CDR2 SVGIG (reference sequence).

V and J are TRBV29-1 and TRBJ2-1, with TRBD1 matching over 9 bases. V dropped 7 bases and J dropped 6; count of bases not matched to a gene: 7. This CDR3 is 13 amino acids long. CDR1 and CDR2 from the germline V gene are SQVTM and ANQGSEA. CDR3 coding DNA: TGCAGCGAGGGGACAGGGCCAATCAATGAGCAGTTCTTC. It codes for CSEGTGPINEQFF.

This chain joins TRBV28 and TRBJ2-2; D not certain. The V end was cut by 7 bases, the J end by 1 base, with 10 bases between. The CDR3 spans 14 residues. Per the germline V gene, CDR1 is MDHEN and CDR2 is SYDVKM. CDR3 residues: CASTSNGNTGELFF. The CDR3 DNA is TGTGCCAGCACAAGCAATGGGAACACCGGGGAGCTGTTTTTT.

The rearrangement links TRBV18 to TRBJ1-5; D gene ambiguous. The CDR3 loop spans 15 amino acids. Trimming stripped 4 bases from V and 0 bases from J, with 10 bases between. Germline CDR1 reads KGHSH; CDR2 reads LQKENI. The chain's CDR3 is CASSLERDSNQPQHF. The DNA for the CDR3 is TGTGCCAGCTCACTTGAACGGGATAGCAATCAGCCCCAGCATTTT.

This clone occurred once. V usage is TRBV7-3 and J usage is TRBJ2-1, with no clear D. The ends were cut back, 1 base at V and 5 bases at J, with 3 bases in the middle. The CDR3 runs to 12 residues. Germline-derived CDR1 and CDR2 are SGHTA and FQGTGA. The CDR3 spells CASSLNNNEQFF. The CDR3 region has the DNA TGTGCCAGCAGCTTAAATAACAATGAGCAGTTCTTC.

In its sample, this clone was seen once. J is TRBJ1-5 and V is TRBV28; 7 bases are a match to TRBD1. V was clipped by 6 bases and J by 5 bases; unmatched bases: 7. CDR1 MDHEN and CDR2 SYDVKM come from the germline V gene. This CDR3 contains 14 residues. CDR3 sequence reads: CASSRGGADQPQHF. The CDR3 region has the DNA TGTGCCAGCAGCCGAGGGGGCGCCGATCAGCCCCAGCATTTT. Variable domain in full (rest from reference TRBV28 and TRBJ1-5): DVKVTQSSRYLVKRTGEKVFLECVQDMDHENMFWYRQDPGLGLRLIYFSYDVKMKEKGDIPEGYSVSREKKERFSLILESASTNQTSMYLCASSRGGADQPQHFGDGTRLSIL.

V gene TRBV7-2 combines with J gene TRBJ1-2, with D possibly matching TRBD1 (6 bases). The ends were cut back, 10 bases at V and 2 bases at J, with 11 bases in the middle. CDR3 length: 12 amino acids. Germline CDR1 SGHTA, CDR2 FQGNSA. CDR3 DNA: TGTGCCAACCAGCAGGGGAACTATGGCTACACCTTC. Translation: CANQQGNYGYTF.

The chain joins TRBV7-3 to TRBJ1-2; D possibly corresponds to TRBD1 (5 bases). CDR3 length: 14 residues. V was clipped by 5 bases and J by 8 bases, with 18 bases between them. Germline CDR1 reads SGHTA; CDR2 reads FQGTGA. CDR3 region: CASSPGGEGEGYTF. The CDR3 nucleotides are TGTGCCAGCAGCCCGGGGGGAGAAGGCGAAGGCTACACCTTC.

The chain combines TRBV3-1 (or the pseudogene TRBV3-2) with TRBJ1-3; the D is unclear. CDR1 is LGHDT and CDR2 is YNNKEL in the germline V gene (reference sequence). The length of the CDR3 is 14 residues. V was shortened by 0 bases and J by 4 bases, with 7 bases between the two germline ends. Here the CDR3 reads CASSQDRPGNTIYF. The CDR3 bases are TGTGCCAGCAGCCAAGATCGTCCCGGAAACACCATATATTTT.

The chain uses TRBV6-5 and TRBJ1-2, with D possibly matching TRBD1 (5 bases). This CDR3 is built from 14 residues. Trimming removed 0 bases at V and 2 bases at J, with 7 bases between. The germline CDR1 and CDR2 sequences are MNHEY and SVGAGI. CDR3 in DNA: TGTGCCAGCAGTTACTCCCGACAGAACTATGGCTACACCTTC. It yields the protein CASSYSRQNYGYTF.

The chain joins TRBV7-9 to TRBJ1-5, with a tentative D call TRBD1 (5 bases). The germline V gene encodes CDR1 SEHNR and CDR2 FQNEAQ (reference sequence). Trimming left V 1 base short and J 0 bases short, with 10 bases between. The CDR3 has 16 amino acids. The CDR3 reads CASSLGTPTSNQPQHF. In nucleotides, the CDR3 is TGTGCCAGCAGCTTAGGGACACCCACTAGCAATCAGCCCCAGCATTTT. The whole variable domain, filled in from reference TRBV7-9 and TRBJ1-5, reads DTGVSQNPRHKITKRGQNVTFRCDPISEHNRLYWYRQTLGQGPEFLTYFQNEAQLEKSRLLSDRFSAERPKGSFSTLEIQRTEQGDSAMYLCASSLGTPTSNQPQHFGDGTRLSIL.

This chain connects TRBV4-1 to TRBJ1-1; D is ambiguous. The germline V gene has CDR1 MGHRA and CDR2 YSYEKL. The CDR3 is 15 amino acids. The V and J ends lost 0 bases and 2 bases respectively, with 10 bases between them. CDR3: CASSQEGRVNTEAFF. CDR3 DNA: TGCGCCAGCAGCCAAGAAGGCCGGGTAAACACTGAAGCTTTCTTT.

This chain joins TRBV29-1 and TRBJ1-4; a weak D match, TRBD1 (6 bases). The V end lost 6 bases, the J end lost 7 bases, and 18 bases lay between the germline ends. The germline gives CDR1 SQVTM, CDR2 ANQGSEA. This CDR3 has 14 residues. CDR3 region: CSVAGGPRGEKLFF. CDR3 DNA: TGCAGCGTGGCCGGGGGGCCCAGGGGTGAAAAACTGTTTTTT.

This chain uses TRBV12-5 with TRBJ1-1; D remains unclear. The CDR3 sequence is 15 residues long. From germline, CDR1 is LGHNT and CDR2 FRNRAP. Trimming shortened V by 3 bases and J by 2 bases, and 13 bases separated the two germline ends. CDR3 bases: TGTGCTAGTGGTTTACCAGGTAGTGGCAACACTGAAGCTTTCTTT. It encodes CASGLPGSGNTEAFF.

This clone appeared a single time. This sequence joins TRBV20-1 and TRBJ2-7, with 7 nucleotides matching TRBD2. Germline assignment: CDR1 DFQATT and CDR2 SNEGSKA (reference sequence). This CDR3 has 14 residues. The junction had 5 bases not matched to a gene; V was cut back by 3 bases and J by 0 bases. The CDR3 is CSASLRGSSYEQYF. CDR3 sequence (DNA): TGCAGTGCTAGTCTGCGGGGGAGCTCCTACGAGCAGTACTTC.

DNA of the CDR3: TGTGCCAGCAGTTCAACTCCGGGACAGCCTAATGAAAAACTGTTTTTT. Its protein is CASSSTPGQPNEKLFF. The rearrangement joins TRBV6-5 to TRBJ1-4; 7 positions match TRBD1. The CDR3 is made up of 16 amino acids. The germline V gene has CDR1 MNHEY and CDR2 SVGAGI. V lost 4 bases, J lost 3 bases, and 8 bases stayed unmatched.

This chain uses TRBV25-1 with TRBJ1-2, with 9 bases fitting TRBD1. Germline CDR1 reads MGHDK; CDR2 reads SYGVNS. V was clipped by 1 base and J by 3 bases; unmatched bases: 12. The CDR3 spans 18 residues. CDR3 in amino acids: CASSEFIRGGTGYYGYTF. The CDR3 DNA reads as TGTGCCAGCAGTGAATTTATTAGGGGGGGGACAGGGTACTATGGCTACACCTTC.